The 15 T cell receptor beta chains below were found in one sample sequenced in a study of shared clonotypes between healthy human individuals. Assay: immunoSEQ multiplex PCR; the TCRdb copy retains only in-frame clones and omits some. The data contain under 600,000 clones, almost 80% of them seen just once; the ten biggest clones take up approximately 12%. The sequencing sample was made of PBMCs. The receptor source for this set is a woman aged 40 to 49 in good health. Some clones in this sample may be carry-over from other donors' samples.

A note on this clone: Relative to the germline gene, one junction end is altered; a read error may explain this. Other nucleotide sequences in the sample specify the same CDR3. CDR3 DNA sequence: TGTGCTAGCAGTGAGTGGGGAAGACCTGACCTTTATCAGCCCCAGCATTTT. This gives the protein CASSEWGRPDLYQPQHF. The genes are TRBV2 and TRBJ1-5; no firm D call. Germline V lookup: CDR1 SNHLY, CDR2 FYNNEI. This CDR3 region has 17 residues.

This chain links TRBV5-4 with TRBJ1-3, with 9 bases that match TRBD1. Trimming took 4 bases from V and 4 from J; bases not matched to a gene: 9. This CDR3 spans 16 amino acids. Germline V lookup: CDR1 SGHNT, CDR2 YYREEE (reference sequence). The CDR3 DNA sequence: TGTGCCAGCAGCACTCCGGACAGGGGTACAGGAAACACCATATATTTT. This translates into CASSTPDRGTGNTIYF.

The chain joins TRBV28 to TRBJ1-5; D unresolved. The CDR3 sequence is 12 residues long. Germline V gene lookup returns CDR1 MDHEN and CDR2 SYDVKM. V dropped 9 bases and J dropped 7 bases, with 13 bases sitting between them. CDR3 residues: CASQKAHQPQHF. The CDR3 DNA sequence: TGTGCCAGTCAGAAGGCTCACCAGCCCCAGCATTTT.

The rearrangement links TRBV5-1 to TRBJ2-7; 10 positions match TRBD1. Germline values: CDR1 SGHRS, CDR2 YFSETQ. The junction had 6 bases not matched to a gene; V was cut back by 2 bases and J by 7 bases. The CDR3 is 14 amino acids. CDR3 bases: TGCGCCAGCAGCTTACGGGACAGGGGCGGGGAGCAGTACTTC. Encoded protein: CASSLRDRGGEQYF.

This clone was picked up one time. The CDR3 nucleotides are TGTGCCAGCAGCTTAATCCCCCTACCGGGGAGTAGGGCCGGGGAGCTGTTTTTT. Translating gives CASSLIPLPGSRAGELFF. The chain recombines TRBV7-3 with TRBJ2-2; TRBD2 might be the D (5 bases). This CDR3 is built from 18 residues. Germline-derived CDR1 and CDR2 are SGHTA and FQGTGA. V was shortened by 1 base and J by 6 bases, with 21 bases between the two germline ends.

CDR3 bases: TGTGCCAGCTCACCCGCGGGGCACAATGAGCAGTTCTTC. Residues: CASSPAGHNEQFF. The V gene is TRBV18, the J gene TRBJ2-1; TRBD2 might be the D (6 bases). There are 13 residues in the CDR3. V was trimmed by 3 bases and J by 5 bases, leaving 8 bases between them. Germline CDR1 is KGHSH and CDR2 is LQKENI.

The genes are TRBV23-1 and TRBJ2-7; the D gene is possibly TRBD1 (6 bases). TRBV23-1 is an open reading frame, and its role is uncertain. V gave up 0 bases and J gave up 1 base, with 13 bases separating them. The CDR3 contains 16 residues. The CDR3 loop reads CASSQSTGRTSYEQYF. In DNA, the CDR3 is TGCGCCAGCAGTCAATCGACAGGCCGGACTTCCTACGAGCAGTACTTC.

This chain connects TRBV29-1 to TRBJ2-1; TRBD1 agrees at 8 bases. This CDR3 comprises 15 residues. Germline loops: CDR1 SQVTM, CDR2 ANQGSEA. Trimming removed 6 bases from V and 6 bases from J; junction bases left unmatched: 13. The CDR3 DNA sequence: TGCAGCGTCATGACAGGGGACACAATAGGCAATGAGCAGTTCTTC. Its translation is CSVMTGDTIGNEQFF.

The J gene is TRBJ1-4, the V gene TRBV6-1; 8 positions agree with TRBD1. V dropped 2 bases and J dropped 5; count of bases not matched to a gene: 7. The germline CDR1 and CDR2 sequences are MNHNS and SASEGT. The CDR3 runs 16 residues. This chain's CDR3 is CASSESSGTGNEKLFF. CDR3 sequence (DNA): TGTGCCAGCAGTGAAAGCTCTGGGACAGGCAATGAAAAACTGTTTTTT.

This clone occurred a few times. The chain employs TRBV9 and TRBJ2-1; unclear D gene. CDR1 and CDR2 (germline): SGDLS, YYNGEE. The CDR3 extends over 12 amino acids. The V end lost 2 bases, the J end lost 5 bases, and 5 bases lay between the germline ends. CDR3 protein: CASSVSHNEQFF. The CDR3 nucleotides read TGTGCCAGCAGCGTTAGTCACAATGAGCAGTTCTTC. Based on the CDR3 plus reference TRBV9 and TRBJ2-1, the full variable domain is DSGVTQTPKHLITATGQRVTLRCSPRSGDLSVYWYQQSLDQGLQFLIQYYNGEERAKGNILERFSAQQFPDLHSELNLSSLELGDSALYFCASSVSHNEQFFGPGTRLTVL.

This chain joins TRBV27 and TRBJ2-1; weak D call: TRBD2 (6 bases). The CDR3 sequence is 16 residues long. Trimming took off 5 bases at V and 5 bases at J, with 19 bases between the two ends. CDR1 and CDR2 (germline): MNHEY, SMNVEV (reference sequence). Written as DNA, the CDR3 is TGTGCCAGCAGTCCCCGTTCGGGGGAGTGGAACAATGAGCAGTTCTTC. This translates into CASSPRSGEWNNEQFF.

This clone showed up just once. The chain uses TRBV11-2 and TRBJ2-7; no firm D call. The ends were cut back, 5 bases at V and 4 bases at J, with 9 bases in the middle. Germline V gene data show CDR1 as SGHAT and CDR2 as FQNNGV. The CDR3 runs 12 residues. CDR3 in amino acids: CASSQTPYEQYF. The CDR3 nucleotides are TGTGCCAGCAGCCAAACCCCATACGAGCAGTACTTC.

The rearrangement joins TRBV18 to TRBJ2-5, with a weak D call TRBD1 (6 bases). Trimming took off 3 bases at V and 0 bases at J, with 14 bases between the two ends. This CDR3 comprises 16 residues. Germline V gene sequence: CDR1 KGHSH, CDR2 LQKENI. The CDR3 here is CASSPGTGTYQETQYF. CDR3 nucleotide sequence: TGTGCCAGCTCACCTGGAACAGGGACGTACCAAGAGACCCAGTACTTC.

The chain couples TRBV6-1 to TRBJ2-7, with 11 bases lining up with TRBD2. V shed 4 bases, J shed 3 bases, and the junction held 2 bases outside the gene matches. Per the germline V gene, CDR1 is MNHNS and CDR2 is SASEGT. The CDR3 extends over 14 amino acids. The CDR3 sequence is CASSVLAGDYEQYF. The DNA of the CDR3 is TGTGCCAGCAGTGTACTAGCGGGGGACTACGAGCAGTACTTC.

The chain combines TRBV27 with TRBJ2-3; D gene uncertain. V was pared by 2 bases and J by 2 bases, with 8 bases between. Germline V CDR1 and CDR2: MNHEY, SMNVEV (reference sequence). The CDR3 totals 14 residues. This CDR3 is CASSLTRYTDTQYF. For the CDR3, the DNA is TGTGCCAGCAGTTTAACCAGGTACACAGATACGCAGTATTTT.